Ten or more counts support the clone carrying this TCR beta chain. Antigen specificity is unknown. The read finishes 3 residues shy of the CDR3 end, and the germline J gene is used to complete it. V was clipped by 6 bases and J by 2 bases, with 10 bases between them. Germline loops: CDR1 SEHNR, CDR2 FQNEAQ (reference sequence). The CDR3 extends over 13 amino acids. TCRdb's copy holds only in-frame clones and misses some; the assay was immunoSEQ multiplex PCR. The table lists some 39,000 clones, with no singletons. This sample stems from a study of T cell clonality in common variable immunodeficiency. The study's findings and limits: Repertoire-complication correlations in CVID were limited by patient heterogeneity. CVID subjects had higher TCRbeta clonality than healthy controls, most marked in about a third.

Most patients and controls had Caucasian heritage. Donors gave roughly 5 to 8.5 ml heparinized peripheral whole blood. V gene TRBV7-9 combines with J gene TRBJ2-5, with a possible D match to TRBD2 (5 bases). Material for sequencing was peripheral blood mononuclear cells. The clonotype originates from a person between 18 and 69 years old in good health. Incomplete CDR3 DNA: TGTGCCAGCAGTCGCACTAGTCAAGAGACC. This gives the protein CASSRTSQET. The entire CDR3 protein reads CASSRTSQETQYF. Full variable domain (outside the CDR3, taken from reference TRBV7-9 and TRBJ2-5): DTGVSQNPRHKITKRGQNVTFRCDPISEHNRLYWYRQTLGQGPEFLTYFQNEAQLEKSRLLSDRFSAERPKGSFSTLEIQRTEQGDSAMYLCASSRTSQETQYFGPGTRLLVL.